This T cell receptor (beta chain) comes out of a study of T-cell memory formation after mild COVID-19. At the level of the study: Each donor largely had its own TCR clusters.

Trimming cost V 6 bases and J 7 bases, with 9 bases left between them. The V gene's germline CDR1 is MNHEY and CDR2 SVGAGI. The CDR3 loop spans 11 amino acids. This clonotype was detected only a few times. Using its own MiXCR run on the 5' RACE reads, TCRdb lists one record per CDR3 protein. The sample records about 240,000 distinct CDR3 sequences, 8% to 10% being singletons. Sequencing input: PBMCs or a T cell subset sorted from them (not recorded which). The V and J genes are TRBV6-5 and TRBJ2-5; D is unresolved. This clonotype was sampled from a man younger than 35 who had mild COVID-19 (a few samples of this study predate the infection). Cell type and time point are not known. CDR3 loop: CASRGEGTQYF. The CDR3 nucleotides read TGTGCCAGCAGGGGTGAAGGGACCCAGTACTTC.